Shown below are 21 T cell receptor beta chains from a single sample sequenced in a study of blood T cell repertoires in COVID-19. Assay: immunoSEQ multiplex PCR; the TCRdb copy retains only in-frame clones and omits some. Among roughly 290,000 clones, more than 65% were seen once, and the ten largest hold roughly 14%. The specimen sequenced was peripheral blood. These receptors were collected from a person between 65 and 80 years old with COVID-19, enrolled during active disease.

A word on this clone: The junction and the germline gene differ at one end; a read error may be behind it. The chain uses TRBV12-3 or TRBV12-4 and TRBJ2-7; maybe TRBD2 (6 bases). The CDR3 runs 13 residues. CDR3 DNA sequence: TGTGCCAGCAGTTACGGAGTGGGACTGGCTGAGGACTTC. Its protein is CASSYGVGLAEDF.

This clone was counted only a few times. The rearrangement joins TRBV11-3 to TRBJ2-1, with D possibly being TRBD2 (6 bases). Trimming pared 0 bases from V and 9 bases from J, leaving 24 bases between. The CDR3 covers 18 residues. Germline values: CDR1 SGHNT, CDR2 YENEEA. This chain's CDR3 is CASSLDLGGRPGESEQFF. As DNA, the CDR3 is TGTGCCAGCAGCTTAGATCTTGGGGGGAGGCCCGGGGAGAGTGAGCAGTTCTTC. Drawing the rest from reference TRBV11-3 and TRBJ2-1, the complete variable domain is EAGVVQSPRYKIIEKKQPVAFWCNPISGHNTLYWYLQNLGQGPELLIRYENEEAVDDSQLPKDRFSAERLKGVDSTLKIQPAELGDSAVYLCASSLDLGGRPGESEQFFGPGTRLTVL.

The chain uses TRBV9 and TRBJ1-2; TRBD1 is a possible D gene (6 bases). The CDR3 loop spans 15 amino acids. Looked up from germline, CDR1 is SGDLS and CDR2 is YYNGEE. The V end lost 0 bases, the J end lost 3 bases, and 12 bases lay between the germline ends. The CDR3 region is CASSVVAGDDYGYTF. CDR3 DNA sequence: TGTGCCAGCAGCGTAGTGGCAGGGGACGACTATGGCTACACCTTC.

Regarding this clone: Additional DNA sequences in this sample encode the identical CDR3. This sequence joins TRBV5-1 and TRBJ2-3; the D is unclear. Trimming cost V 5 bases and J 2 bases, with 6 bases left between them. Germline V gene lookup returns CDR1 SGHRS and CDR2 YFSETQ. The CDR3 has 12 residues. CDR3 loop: CASRESTDTQYF. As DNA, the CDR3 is TGCGCCAGCAGGGAGTCCACAGATACGCAGTATTTT.

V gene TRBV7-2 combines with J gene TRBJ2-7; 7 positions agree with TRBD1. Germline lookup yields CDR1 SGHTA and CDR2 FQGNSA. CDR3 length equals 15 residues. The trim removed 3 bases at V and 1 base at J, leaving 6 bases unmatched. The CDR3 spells CASSFTGTASYEQYF. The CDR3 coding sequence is TGTGCCAGCAGCTTCACCGGGACAGCTTCCTACGAGCAGTACTTC.

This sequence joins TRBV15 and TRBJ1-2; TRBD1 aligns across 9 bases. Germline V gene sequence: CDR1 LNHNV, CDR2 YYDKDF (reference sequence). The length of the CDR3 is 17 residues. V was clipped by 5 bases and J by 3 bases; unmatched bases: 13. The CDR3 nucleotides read TGTGCCACCAGCGGGGATTCCAAGGGACAGGGAGACTATGGCTACACCTTC. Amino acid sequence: CATSGDSKGQGDYGYTF.

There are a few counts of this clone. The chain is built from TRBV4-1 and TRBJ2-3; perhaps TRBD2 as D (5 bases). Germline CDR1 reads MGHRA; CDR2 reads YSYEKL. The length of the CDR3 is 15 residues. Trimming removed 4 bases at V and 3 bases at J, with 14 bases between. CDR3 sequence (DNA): TGCGCCAGCAGCCGTGCGGGTTGGGATACAGATACGCAGTATTTT. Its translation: CASSRAGWDTDTQYF.

This chain's CDR3 is CASSYSQGRREKLFF. DNA for the CDR3: TGTGCCAGCAGTTACTCCCAGGGTAGACGAGAAAAACTGTTTTTT. J is TRBJ1-4 and V is TRBV6-5, with D possibly being TRBD1 (5 bases). Germline V gene data show CDR1 as MNHEY and CDR2 as SVGAGI. This CDR3 has 15 residues. Deletions cut 0 bases from V and 8 bases from J, with 13 bases between.

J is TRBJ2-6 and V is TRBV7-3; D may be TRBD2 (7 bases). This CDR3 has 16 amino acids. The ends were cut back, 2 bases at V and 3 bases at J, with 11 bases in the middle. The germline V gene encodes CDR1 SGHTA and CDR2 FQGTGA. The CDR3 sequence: CASSLGGARGANVLTF. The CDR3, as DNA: TGTGCCAGCAGCTTAGGGGGGGCCCGTGGGGCCAACGTCCTGACTTTC.

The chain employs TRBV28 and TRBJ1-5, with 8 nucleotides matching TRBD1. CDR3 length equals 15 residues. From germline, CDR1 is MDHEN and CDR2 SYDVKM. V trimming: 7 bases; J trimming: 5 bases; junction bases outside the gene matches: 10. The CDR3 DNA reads TGTGCCAGCATAGTCGGAAGGACAGGGTATCAGCCCCAGCATTTT. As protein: CASIVGRTGYQPQHF.

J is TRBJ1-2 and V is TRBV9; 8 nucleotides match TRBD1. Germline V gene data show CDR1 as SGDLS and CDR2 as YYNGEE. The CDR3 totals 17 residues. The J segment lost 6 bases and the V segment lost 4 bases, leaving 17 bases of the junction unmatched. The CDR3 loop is CASSTSPGQAIGHGYTF. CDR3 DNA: TGTGCCAGCAGCACTTCGCCGGGACAGGCTATAGGTCATGGCTACACCTTC.

The CDR3 DNA reads as TGTGCCAGCAGCGGTCAGGGAGGAGGCACTGAAGCTTTCTTT. Protein: CASSGQGGGTEAFF. The chain joins TRBV7-9 to TRBJ1-1, with D perhaps TRBD1 (5 bases). V was pared by 5 bases and J by 4 bases, with 14 bases between. There are 14 residues in the CDR3. Germline values: CDR1 SEHNR, CDR2 FQNEAQ (reference sequence).

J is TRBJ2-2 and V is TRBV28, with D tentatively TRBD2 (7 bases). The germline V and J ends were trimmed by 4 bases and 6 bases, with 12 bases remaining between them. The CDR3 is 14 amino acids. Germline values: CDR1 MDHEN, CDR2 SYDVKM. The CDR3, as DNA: TGTGCCAGCAGTTCGGGCGGGGGCCCCGGGGAGCTGTTTTTT. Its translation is CASSSGGGPGELFF.

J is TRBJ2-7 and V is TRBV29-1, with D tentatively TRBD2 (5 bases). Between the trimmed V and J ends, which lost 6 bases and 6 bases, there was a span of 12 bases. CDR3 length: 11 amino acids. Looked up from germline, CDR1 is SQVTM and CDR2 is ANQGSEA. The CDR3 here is CSVLSSSEQYF. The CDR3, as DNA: TGCAGCGTCCTATCTAGCTCCGAGCAGTACTTC.

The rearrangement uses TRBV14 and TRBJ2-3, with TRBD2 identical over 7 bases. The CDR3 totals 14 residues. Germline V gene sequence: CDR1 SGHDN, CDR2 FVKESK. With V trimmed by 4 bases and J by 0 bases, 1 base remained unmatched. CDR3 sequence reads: CASSRDYSTDTQYF. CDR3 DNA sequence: TGTGCCAGCAGCCGGGACTATAGCACAGATACGCAGTATTTT.

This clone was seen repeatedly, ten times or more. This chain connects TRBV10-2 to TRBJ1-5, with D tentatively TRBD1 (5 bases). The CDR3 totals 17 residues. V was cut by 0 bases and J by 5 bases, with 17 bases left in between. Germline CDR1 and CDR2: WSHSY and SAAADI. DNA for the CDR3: TGCGCCAGCAGTGAGTCGATCTTCAGGGTCCCCGATCAGCCCCAGCATTTT. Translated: CASSESIFRVPDQPQHF.

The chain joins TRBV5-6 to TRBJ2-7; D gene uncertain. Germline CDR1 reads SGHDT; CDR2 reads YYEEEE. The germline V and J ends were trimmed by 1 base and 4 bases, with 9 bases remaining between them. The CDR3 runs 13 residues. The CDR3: CASSLFGRYEQYF. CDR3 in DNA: TGTGCCAGCAGCTTGTTCGGTCGGTACGAGCAGTACTTC. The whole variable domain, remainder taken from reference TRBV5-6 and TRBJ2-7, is DAGVTQSPTHLIKTRGQQVTLRCSPKSGHDTVSWYQQALGQGPQFIFQYYEEEERQRGNFPDRFSGHQFPNYSSELNVNALLLGDSALYLCASSLFGRYEQYFGPGTRLTVT.

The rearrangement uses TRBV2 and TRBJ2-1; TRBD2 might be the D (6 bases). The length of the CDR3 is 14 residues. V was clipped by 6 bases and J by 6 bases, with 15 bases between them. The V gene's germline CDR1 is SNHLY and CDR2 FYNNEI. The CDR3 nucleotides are TGTGCCAGCAGGCGGGCGGGATTGATCAATGAGCAGTTCTTC. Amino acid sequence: CASRRAGLINEQFF.

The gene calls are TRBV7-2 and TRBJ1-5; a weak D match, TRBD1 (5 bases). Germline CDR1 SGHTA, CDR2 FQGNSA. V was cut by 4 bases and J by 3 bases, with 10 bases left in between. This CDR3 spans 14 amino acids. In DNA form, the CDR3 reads TGTGCCAGCAGCTCTCAGGGTTTCAATCAGCCCCAGCATTTT. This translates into CASSSQGFNQPQHF.

For the CDR3, the DNA is TGTGCCAGCAGTTTATATCGGCCGGGTTCACCCCTCCACTTT. Encoded protein: CASSLYRPGSPLHF. The chain is built from TRBV27 and TRBJ1-6, with unresolved D. CDR1 MNHEY and CDR2 SMNVEV come from the germline V gene (reference sequence). The CDR3 length is 14 residues. V was trimmed by 1 base and J by 9 bases, leaving 10 bases between them.

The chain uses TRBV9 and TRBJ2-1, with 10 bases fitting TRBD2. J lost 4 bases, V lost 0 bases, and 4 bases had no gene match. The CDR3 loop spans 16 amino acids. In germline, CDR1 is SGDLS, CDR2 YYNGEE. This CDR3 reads CASSVESSGGYNEQFF. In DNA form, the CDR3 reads TGTGCCAGCAGCGTAGAGTCTAGCGGGGGATACAATGAGCAGTTCTTC.